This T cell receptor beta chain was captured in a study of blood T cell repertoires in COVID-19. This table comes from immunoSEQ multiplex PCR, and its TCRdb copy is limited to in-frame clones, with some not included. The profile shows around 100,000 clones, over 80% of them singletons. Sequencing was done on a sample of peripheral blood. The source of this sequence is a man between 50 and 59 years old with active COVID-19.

The CDR3 DNA follows: TGTGCCAGCAGTTCAAGCAGGACCAGCGGAAAGCTGTTTTTT. Amino acids: CASSSSRTSGKLFF. The rearrangement joins TRBV27 to TRBJ2-2; the D gene is possibly TRBD2 (5 bases). The CDR3 covers 14 residues. V dropped 4 bases and J dropped 12 bases, with 18 bases sitting between them. CDR1 is MNHEY, CDR2 SMNVEV, per germline (reference sequence).